The 25 T cell receptor beta chains in this list originate from one sample, sequenced in a study of PD-1 blockade in classical Hodgkin lymphoma. Profiled with immunoSEQ multiplex PCR; TCRdb holds only in-frame clones, not every one. The sample lists about 39,000 clones, about three quarters occurring once. Time point denoted: cycle 4 day 1 (C4D1), after 5 to 7 weeks of nivolumab. After autologous stem cell transplantation all patients relapsed, and prior brentuximab vedotin exposure differed between cohorts. Sequences were derived from peripheral blood mononuclear cells (PBMCs), sampled before the fourth cycle of nivolumab. These receptors originate from a human donor with classical Hodgkin lymphoma.

The rearrangement uses TRBV5-1 and TRBJ1-1; D might be TRBD1 (5 bases). The CDR3 loop spans 13 amino acids. Germline V gene lookup returns CDR1 SGHRS and CDR2 YFSETQ. V gave up 0 bases and J gave up 8 bases, with 11 bases separating them. CDR3 sequence: CASSLAEGLEAFF. The CDR3 coding sequence is TGCGCCAGCAGCTTGGCTGAGGGGCTGGAAGCTTTCTTT.

V gene TRBV4-1 combines with J gene TRBJ2-7; D might be TRBD2 (7 bases). The CDR3 covers 15 residues. Germline values: CDR1 MGHRA, CDR2 YSYEKL. V dropped 1 base and J dropped 0 bases, with 10 bases sitting between them. CDR3: CASSQVAGASYEQYF. CDR3 DNA sequence: TGCGCCAGCAGCCAAGTGGCGGGGGCCTCCTACGAGCAGTACTTC.

This rearrangement joins TRBV29-1 to TRBJ1-2; no clear D. V lost 1 base and J 5 bases, leaving 11 bases between the germline ends. Per germline, CDR1 SQVTM and CDR2 ANQGSEA. The CDR3 length is 13 residues. The CDR3 bases are TGCAGCGTTGAAGGTGGGGATCTTTATGGCTACACCTTC. Translation: CSVEGGDLYGYTF.

This chain connects TRBV14 to TRBJ1-1, with D tentatively TRBD1 (5 bases). The length of the CDR3 is 20 residues. Germline lookup yields CDR1 SGHDN and CDR2 FVKESK. Trimming removed 1 base from V and 4 bases from J, with 28 bases in between. The CDR3 loop reads CASSQVELLEKPWGSTEAFF. Here the CDR3 DNA reads TGTGCCAGCAGCCAAGTGGAGTTATTGGAGAAACCATGGGGGAGCACTGAAGCTTTCTTT.

This chain links TRBV7-2 with TRBJ1-1; TRBD1 matches at 9 bases. Per germline, CDR1 SGHTA and CDR2 FQGNSA. The CDR3 is made up of 19 amino acids. V was clipped by 4 bases and J by 4 bases; unmatched bases: 19. Here the CDR3 DNA reads TGTGCCAGCAGCTCAGGATTGGACAGGGGACCCTGGAGACGCACTGAAGCTTTCTTT. As protein: CASSSGLDRGPWRRTEAFF.

This CDR3 is CASSPDPRVSGYTF. CDR3 bases: TGTGCCAGCAGCCCAGACCCACGAGTCTCTGGCTACACCTTC. This chain uses TRBV5-5 with TRBJ1-2; D not resolved. This CDR3 region has 14 residues. Trimming removed 4 bases at V and 7 bases at J, with 17 bases between. Germline CDR1 reads SGHKS; CDR2 reads YYEKEE (reference sequence).

This chain connects TRBV7-3 to TRBJ2-1; D is perhaps TRBD2 (6 bases). The CDR3 runs 16 residues. Trimming took 4 bases from V and 0 from J, leaving 13 bases between them. Germline V gene sequence: CDR1 SGHTA, CDR2 FQGTGA. In DNA, the CDR3 is TGTGCCAGCAGCTCCCGGGGGTCCAGCTCCTACAATGAGCAGTTCTTC. Protein product: CASSSRGSSSYNEQFF.

This clone was observed a few times. The CDR3 DNA follows: TGTGCCAGCAGCTTGAGACAGTCCTATGGCTACACCTTC. Translated, it gives CASSLRQSYGYTF. The V call is TRBV5-4, the J call TRBJ1-2; tentative D call: TRBD1 (5 bases). This CDR3 comprises 13 residues. Trimming pared 1 base from V and 4 bases from J, leaving 8 bases between. CDR1 SGHNT and CDR2 YYREEE come from the germline V gene (reference sequence).

This chain joins TRBV6-5 and TRBJ2-2; D is unclear. Germline V lookup: CDR1 MNHEY, CDR2 SVGAGI. With 3 bases removed from V and 8 bases from J, the gap between germline ends came to 13 bases. This CDR3 contains 14 residues. CDR3 protein: CASSYKVWTGELFF. The CDR3 region has the DNA TGTGCCAGCAGTTATAAGGTCTGGACGGGGGAGCTGTTTTTT.

The CDR3 DNA sequence: TGTGCCACCAGCAGAGATCGAGGGACCGGAAACACCATATATTTT. Its translation is CATSRDRGTGNTIYF. This sequence joins TRBV15 and TRBJ1-3, with D possibly TRBD1 on 5 matching bases. CDR3 length: 15 amino acids. The germline gives CDR1 LNHNV, CDR2 YYDKDF (reference sequence). Between the trimmed V and J ends, which lost 0 bases and 4 bases, there was a span of 10 bases.

This chain connects TRBV4-3 to TRBJ1-1, with a tentative D call TRBD1 (5 bases). CDR3 size: 14 residues. Germline CDR1 and CDR2: LGHNA and YSLEER. V was cut by 8 bases and J by 1 base, with 14 bases left in between. Here the CDR3 reads CASAVGVRNTEAFF. The CDR3 DNA reads as TGCGCCAGCGCTGTAGGGGTGAGGAACACTGAAGCTTTCTTT.

The CDR3 spells CASSAGQLYEKLFF. The CDR3 DNA is TGTGCCAGCAGTGCGGGGCAATTATATGAAAAACTGTTTTTT. The chain carries TRBV2 and TRBJ1-4; D may be TRBD1 (5 bases). The CDR3 covers 14 residues. CDR1 is SNHLY and CDR2 is FYNNEI in the germline V gene. Trimming removed 4 bases from V and 6 bases from J, with 12 bases in between.

The genes are TRBV5-1 and TRBJ2-7; D could derive from TRBD1 or TRBD2 (5 bases each). Germline-derived CDR1 and CDR2 are SGHRS and YFSETQ. The CDR3 spans 14 residues. Trimming cost V 2 bases and J 3 bases, with 12 bases left between them. CDR3 in amino acids: CASSFRGVNYEQYF. The CDR3 DNA reads TGCGCCAGCAGCTTCCGAGGGGTCAACTACGAGCAGTACTTC.

The chain combines TRBV6-1 with TRBJ1-4; D gene unclear. V was shortened by 3 bases and J by 0 bases, with 11 bases between the two germline ends. CDR3 length: 16 residues. Looked up from germline, CDR1 is MNHNS and CDR2 is SASEGT. CDR3 coding DNA: TGTGCCAGCAGTGACGTGTGGGCGGCAACTAATGAAAAACTGTTTTTT. Protein sequence: CASSDVWAATNEKLFF.

The genes are TRBV23-1 and TRBJ2-7; 11 bases align to TRBD1. TRBV23-1 is flagged as an ORF with uncertain function. Germline trimming cut 3 bases from V and 4 bases from J; bases unmatched to any gene: 5. The CDR3 is made up of 15 amino acids. This CDR3 is CASSHIGDRGYEQYF. The CDR3 coding sequence is TGCGCCAGCAGTCACATCGGGGACAGGGGGTACGAGCAGTACTTC.

The rearrangement joins TRBV7-9 to TRBJ2-5; D is unresolved. This CDR3 is built from 13 residues. Trimming cost V 0 bases and J 5 bases, with 7 bases left between them. The germline CDR1 and CDR2 sequences are SEHNR and FQNEAQ (reference sequence). DNA for the CDR3: TGTGCCAGCAGCTTAGCGGGTGGGGAGACCCAGTACTTC. Translated: CASSLAGGETQYF.

The chain employs TRBV27 and TRBJ1-2; tentative D call: TRBD1 (6 bases). Germline V CDR1 and CDR2: MNHEY, SMNVEV (reference sequence). The V and J ends lost 4 bases and 4 bases respectively, with 13 bases between them. The CDR3 is 14 residues long. CDR3 nucleotide sequence: TGTGCCAGCAGTTCTAACAGGGTCAGCTATGGCTACACCTTC. It codes for CASSSNRVSYGYTF.

The chain has TRBV7-9 and TRBJ2-5; D possibly corresponds to TRBD1 (6 bases). Trimming removed 5 bases from V and 2 bases from J, with 15 bases in between. Germline assignment: CDR1 SEHNR and CDR2 FQNEAQ (reference sequence). The CDR3 length is 15 residues. This CDR3 reads CASSPRQGSQETQYF. The DNA of the CDR3 is TGTGCCAGCAGCCCCCGGCAGGGGTCACAAGAGACCCAGTACTTC.

The count of this clone is one. This CDR3 is also generated by other DNA sequences in the sample. The chain recombines TRBV5-1 with TRBJ1-2, with 11 bases identical to TRBD1. This CDR3 has 14 residues. Germline lookup yields CDR1 SGHRS and CDR2 YFSETQ. V trimming: 2 bases; J trimming: 8 bases; junction bases outside the gene matches: 5. The CDR3 region has the DNA TGCGCCAGCAGCTTAGGGACAGGGGGTCGCGGCTACACCTTC. Translated: CASSLGTGGRGYTF.

The sample holds a few counts of this clone. The chain uses TRBV4-3 and TRBJ1-1; D perhaps matches TRBD1 (6 bases). Germline V gives CDR1 LGHNA, CDR2 YSLEER. Trimming took off 0 bases at V and 4 bases at J, with 21 bases between the two ends. The CDR3 totals 18 residues. In nucleotides, the CDR3 is TGCGCCAGCAGCCAAGAAGGTGGGGGGGGCGCGTCGGGCACTGAAGCTTTCTTT. It specifies CASSQEGGGGASGTEAFF.

CDR3 protein: CASSLGQPVSYEQYF. The DNA for the CDR3 is TGTGCCAGTAGCCTGGGGCAGCCAGTCTCCTACGAGCAGTACTTC. V is TRBV19 and J is TRBJ2-7; D might be TRBD1 (5 bases). The CDR3 runs 15 residues. The germline V gene encodes CDR1 LNHDA and CDR2 SQIVND (reference sequence). V was trimmed by 6 bases and J by 0 bases, leaving 15 bases between them.

This chain joins TRBV5-1 and TRBJ2-7, with D possibly being TRBD2 (5 bases). The length of the CDR3 is 13 residues. V was clipped by 4 bases and J by 7 bases, with 15 bases between them. Germline lookup yields CDR1 SGHRS and CDR2 YFSETQ. The DNA for the CDR3 is TGCGCCAGCAGCCCGGACCCAACGGGGGAGCAGTACTTC. Its translation is CASSPDPTGEQYF.

The genes are TRBV25-1 and TRBJ2-2; a possible D gene is TRBD1 (6 bases). The germline gives CDR1 MGHDK, CDR2 SYGVNS. V gave up 2 bases and J gave up 7 bases, with 11 bases separating them. The CDR3 is 14 amino acids. The CDR3 protein is CASSEGGWHGELFF. DNA of the CDR3: TGTGCCAGCAGTGAAGGGGGCTGGCACGGGGAGCTGTTTTTT. The full variable domain, completed using reference TRBV25-1 and TRBJ2-2, is EADIYQTPRYLVIGTGKKITLECSQTMGHDKMYWYQQDPGMELHLIHYSYGVNSTEKGDLSSESTVSRIRTEHFPLTLESARPSHTSQYLCASSEGGWHGELFFGEGSRLTVL.

V gene TRBV28 combines with J gene TRBJ2-2; possible D gene TRBD1, 6 bases. This CDR3 has 16 residues. Germline-derived CDR1 and CDR2 are MDHEN and SYDVKM. V lost 5 bases, J lost 7 bases, and 20 bases lay in between. CDR3 DNA sequence: TGTGCCAGCAGTGACTACAGGGAACGGTTTAACGGGGAGCTGTTTTTT. This sequence encodes CASSDYRERFNGELFF.

This clone was detected once. The gene calls are TRBV5-4 and TRBJ1-2; 11 bases fit TRBD1. V trimming: 4 bases; J trimming: 8 bases; junction bases outside the gene matches: 7. Germline V CDR1 and CDR2: SGHNT, YYREEE (reference sequence). The CDR3 is 14 amino acids. The CDR3 loop reads CASSRDRGNEGYTF. The CDR3 DNA reads TGTGCCAGCAGCCGGGACAGGGGGAATGAAGGCTACACCTTC.